A single T cell receptor (beta chain) is shown here with its context. This record comes from a study of PD-L1 blockade in urothelial cancer. Study-level information: When patients started atezolizumab in about 2014, it was given at 1,200 mg intravenously every 3 weeks. Analysis of blood occurred 3 weeks (second dose) and 6 weeks after treatment start. Among blood samples, the median T cell count was roughly 150,000.

Synthetic TCR analog templates were spiked into each PCR. Generated by immunoSEQ multiplex PCR, the TCRdb table keeps only in-frame clones and is missing some. The sample has about 88,000 clones, 90% seen once. Sequencing used PBMCs, obtained around atezolizumab (anti-PD-L1) treatment. This sequence originates from a man between 60 and 75 years old with urothelial cancer.

CDR3 sequence reads: CAWSLTPSGTGQYF. CDR3 sequence (DNA): TGTGCCTGGAGTCTTACCCCCTCCGGGACTGGGCAGTACTTC. The chain carries TRBV30 and TRBJ2-7; D is possibly TRBD2 (6 bases). The germline gives CDR1 GTSNPN, CDR2 SVGIG (reference sequence). V lost 2 bases and J lost 9, with 20 bases in between. This CDR3 spans 14 amino acids.